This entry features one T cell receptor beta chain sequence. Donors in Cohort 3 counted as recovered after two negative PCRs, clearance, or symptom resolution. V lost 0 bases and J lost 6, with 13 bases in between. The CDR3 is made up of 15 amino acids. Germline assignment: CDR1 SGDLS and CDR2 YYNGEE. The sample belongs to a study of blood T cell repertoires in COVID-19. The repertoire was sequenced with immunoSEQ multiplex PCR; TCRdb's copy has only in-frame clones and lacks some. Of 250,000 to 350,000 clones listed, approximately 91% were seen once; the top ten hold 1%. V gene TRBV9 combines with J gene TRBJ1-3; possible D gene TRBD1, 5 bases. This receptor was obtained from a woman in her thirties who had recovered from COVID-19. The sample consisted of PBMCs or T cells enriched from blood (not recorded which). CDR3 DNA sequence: TGTGCCAGCAGCGTAGATTACGGAGGGGAAAACACCATATATTTT. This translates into CASSVDYGGENTIYF.